The T cell receptor (beta chain) under discussion was sequenced for a study of regulatory T cells in long-lasting Graves disease. Overall study findings and caveats: Comparison showed that persistent patients shared more public clonotypes (under 3,000) than new patients (966). Persistent cases favored TRBV28, TRBJ1-2 and TRBJ2-5.

Arm-PCR of CDR3 regions and iRepertoire HTBI primers were the basis on which TCR beta libraries were built. As originally analysed: Analysis of the samples identified around 64 TRBV and 14 TRBJ segments. TCRdb reprocessed the multiplex PCR reads via MiXCR and lists one record per CDR3 protein. The V and J calls were not made by the authors but by TCRdb's processing. Of over 350,000 distinct CDR3 sequences in the sample, less than 25% are singletons; the top ten hold less than 25%. A word on this clonotype: What it binds is not known.

Indicated time point: persistent/refractory GD, antithyroid drugs over 5 years with positive TRAb. Preparation of the TCR library used RNA extracted from PBMCs. Blood from the periphery, approximately 10 milliliters in all, was drawn into EDTA tubes. Trimming removed 2 bases from V and 8 bases from J, with 16 bases in between. The CDR3 extends over 15 amino acids. CDR1 is SGHTA, CDR2 FQGNSA, per germline. The source was peripheral blood mononuclear cells (PBMCs), collected when the disease was refractory, from a patient treated with antithyroid drugs. The clonotype was recovered from a female donor with Graves disease. The V gene is TRBV7-2, the J gene TRBJ2-1; a possible D gene is TRBD1 (6 bases). In DNA, the CDR3 is TGTGCCAGCAGCTTATGGGGGCTAGAGGCCCATGAGCAGTTCTTC. The encoded protein is CASSLWGLEAHEQFF.